The 8 T cell receptor beta chains given below trace back to one sample, sequenced in a study of blood T cell repertoires in COVID-19. Data came from immunoSEQ multiplex PCR; TCRdb stores just in-frame clones and leaves some out. The data contain approximately 250,000 clones, around four fifths of them seen just once; the ten biggest clones take up roughly 6.4%. Sequenced input: peripheral blood. All receptors come from a woman between 55 and 75 years old with active or convalescent COVID-19.

The chain couples TRBV2 to TRBJ1-1; D is perhaps TRBD1 (6 bases). CDR3 size: 14 residues. CDR1 is SNHLY, CDR2 FYNNEI, per germline. V was clipped by 6 bases and J by 0 bases, with 11 bases between them. The CDR3 here is CASRRDTVNTEAFF. The CDR3, as DNA: TGTGCCAGCAGACGGGACACGGTGAACACTGAAGCTTTCTTT.

The V call is TRBV27, the J call TRBJ1-1; possibly TRBD1 for D (6 bases). The V and J ends lost 0 bases and 3 bases respectively, with 11 bases between them. CDR1 is MNHEY and CDR2 is SMNVEV in the germline V gene (reference sequence). This CDR3 comprises 15 residues. The CDR3 is CASSLSPGAYTEAFF. The CDR3 DNA reads TGTGCCAGCAGTTTATCCCCAGGGGCTTACACTGAAGCTTTCTTT.

The genes are TRBV5-1 and TRBJ2-3; D is undetermined. V shed 1 base and J shed 0 bases, with 3 bases lying between them. This CDR3 spans 13 amino acids. Germline V gives CDR1 SGHRS, CDR2 YFSETQ. The CDR3 DNA reads as TGCGCCAGCAGCTTGCTTAGCACAGATACGCAGTATTTT. Translating it yields CASSLLSTDTQYF.

The chain links TRBV7-9 to TRBJ2-1, with 7 bases lining up with TRBD1. The CDR3 sequence is 18 residues long. The V gene end was trimmed by 0 bases and the J gene end by 0 bases; junction bases not matched to a gene: 8. Germline CDR1 and CDR2: SEHNR and FQNEAQ (reference sequence). CDR3 coding DNA: TGTGCCAGCAGCTTAGCGACGAGACAGGGCGGCTCCTACAATGAGCAGTTCTTC. Its protein product is CASSLATRQGGSYNEQFF.

The sample holds one count of this clone. V and J are TRBV2 and TRBJ2-5; 11 nucleotides agree with TRBD2. Per the germline V gene, CDR1 is SNHLY and CDR2 is FYNNEI. Trimming removed 8 bases from V and 5 bases from J; junction bases left unmatched: 7. The CDR3 covers 14 residues. In nucleotides, the CDR3 is TGTGCCAGCGATTTAGCGGGGGGGCAGGAGACCCAGTACTTC. This gives the protein CASDLAGGQETQYF.

On this clone: A much larger clone lies one base from this, so it may be a read error. The V call is TRBV5-5, the J call TRBJ1-5, with 7 bases identical to TRBD1. The CDR3 covers 14 residues. After removal of 2 bases from V and 3 bases from J, the junction contained 2 bases not matched to a gene. Per germline, CDR1 SGHKS and CDR2 YYEKEE (reference sequence). The CDR3 loop reads CASSFGTANQPQHF. In DNA form, the CDR3 reads TGTGCCAGCAGCTTTGGGACAGCCAATCAGCCCCAGCATTTT.

This chain uses TRBV5-6 with TRBJ2-7; 7 nucleotides match TRBD1. Germline loops: CDR1 SGHDT, CDR2 YYEEEE. This CDR3 comprises 16 residues. With 1 base clipped from V and 0 bases from J, the junction kept 7 bases outside the gene matches. In DNA, the CDR3 is TGTGCCAGCAGCTTGCCAGACACAGGGGCCTCCTACGAGCAGTACTTC. Residues: CASSLPDTGASYEQYF.

The rearrangement uses TRBV10-2 and TRBJ2-5, with 12 positions matching TRBD1. V gave up 0 bases and J gave up 5 bases; unmatched junction bases: 4. The germline V gene encodes CDR1 WSHSY and CDR2 SAAADI. CDR3 length: 16 residues. The CDR3 loop reads CASSESGTGGWETQYF. CDR3 DNA: TGCGCCAGCAGTGAGTCGGGGACAGGGGGCTGGGAGACCCAGTACTTC.